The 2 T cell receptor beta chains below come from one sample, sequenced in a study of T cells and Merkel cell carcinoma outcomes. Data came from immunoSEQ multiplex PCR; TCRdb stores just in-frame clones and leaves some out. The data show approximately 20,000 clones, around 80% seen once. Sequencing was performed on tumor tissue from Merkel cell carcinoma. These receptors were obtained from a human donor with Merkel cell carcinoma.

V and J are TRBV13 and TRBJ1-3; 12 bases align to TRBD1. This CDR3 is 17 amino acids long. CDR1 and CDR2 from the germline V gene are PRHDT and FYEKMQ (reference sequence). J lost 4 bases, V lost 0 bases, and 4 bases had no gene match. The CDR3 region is CASSLGPGTGGGNTIYF. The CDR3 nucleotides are TGTGCCAGCAGCTTAGGCCCTGGGACAGGGGGCGGAAACACCATATATTTT.

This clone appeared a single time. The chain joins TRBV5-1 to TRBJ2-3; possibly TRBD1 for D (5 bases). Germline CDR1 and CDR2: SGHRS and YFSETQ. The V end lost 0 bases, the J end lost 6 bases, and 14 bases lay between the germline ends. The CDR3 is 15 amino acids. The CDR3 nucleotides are TGCGCCAGCAGCTTGGCCGGTGGGGCTGGGGATACGCAGTATTTT. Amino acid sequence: CASSLAGGAGDTQYF.